The 17 T cell receptor beta chains below all came from one sample that was sequenced in a study of blood T cell repertoires in COVID-19. Libraries were prepared by immunoSEQ multiplex PCR; TCRdb keeps only in-frame clonotypes and omits some of them. The sample yields a few hundred thousand clones, approximately 90% seen once. The sequencing sample was made of PBMCs or T cells enriched from blood (not recorded which). The receptors stem from a woman aged 18-30 years who had recovered from COVID-19.

The chain links TRBV19 to TRBJ1-1, with a tentative D call TRBD1 (6 bases). CDR1 and CDR2 from the germline V gene are LNHDA and SQIVND (reference sequence). CDR3 length equals 14 residues. Trimming pared 7 bases from V and 11 bases from J, leaving 23 bases between. DNA of the CDR3: TGTGCCAGTACCGCCCCGGGACCAATAAGGGGGGCTTTCTTT. The encoded protein is CASTAPGPIRGAFF.

The chain combines TRBV28 with TRBJ2-5, with a weak D call TRBD2 (6 bases). This CDR3 region has 16 residues. Trimming pared 3 bases from V and 4 bases from J, leaving 18 bases between. Germline lookup yields CDR1 MDHEN and CDR2 SYDVKM. The CDR3 loop is CASSFFGTGDGETQYF. CDR3 nucleotides: TGTGCCAGCAGTTTTTTTGGGACGGGGGATGGAGAGACCCAGTACTTC.

This clone showed up just once. The V call is TRBV15, the J call TRBJ1-2, with TRBD1 matching 7 bases. Germline V CDR1 and CDR2: LNHNV, YYDKDF (reference sequence). The CDR3 has 14 residues. V lost 1 base, J lost 7 bases, and 6 bases stayed unmatched. The CDR3, as DNA: TGTGCCACCAGCAGAGGGAAGGGGGCGGGTGGCTACACCTTC. It specifies CATSRGKGAGGYTF.

The chain joins TRBV5-4 to TRBJ2-1; 10 bases map to TRBD1. Germline V gene data show CDR1 as SGHNT and CDR2 as YYREEE (reference sequence). Trimming at V came to 6 bases and at J to 5 bases, leaving 8 bases not matched to a gene. This CDR3 contains 15 residues. The CDR3 DNA is TGTGCCAGCACCGTCGCCGGGACAGGGGACAATGAGCAGTTCTTC. Amino acid sequence: CASTVAGTGDNEQFF.

The gene calls are TRBV15 and TRBJ1-5; D ambiguous. The V gene's germline CDR1 is LNHNV and CDR2 YYDKDF (reference sequence). Between the trimmed V and J ends, which lost 1 base and 3 bases, there was a span of 7 bases. There are 14 residues in the CDR3. The CDR3 coding sequence is TGTGCCACCAGCAGAGTACATTTCAATCAGCCCCAGCATTTT. Its translation: CATSRVHFNQPQHF.

The chain combines TRBV30 with TRBJ2-1; TRBD2 might be the D (6 bases). CDR1 and CDR2 from the germline V gene are GTSNPN and SVGIG (reference sequence). CDR3 length: 14 residues. The V end lost 2 bases, the J end lost 5 bases, and 13 bases lay between the germline ends. CDR3 bases: TGTGCCTGGAGTACCGGGGCGGGGAACAATGAGCAGTTCTTC. It codes for CAWSTGAGNNEQFF.

With regard to this clone: Other DNA sequences from this sample encode an identical CDR3 as well. The V gene is TRBV7-8, the J gene TRBJ1-6, with 7 bases identical to TRBD1. The CDR3 has 14 residues. The V segment lost 1 base and the J segment 6 bases; nucleotides outside the gene matches: 0. CDR1 and CDR2 from the germline V gene are SGHVS and FQNEAQ. This chain's CDR3 is CASSLDRGNSPLHF. The CDR3 region has the DNA TGTGCCAGCAGCTTAGACAGGGGTAATTCACCCCTCCACTTT.

The chain uses TRBV20-1 and TRBJ2-3; D unresolved. V lost 7 bases to trimming and J lost 2 bases, with 7 bases between them. Per the germline V gene, CDR1 is DFQATT and CDR2 is SNEGSKA (reference sequence). This CDR3 has 11 residues. The CDR3 is CSVILTDTQYF. The CDR3 region has the DNA TGCAGTGTCATACTCACAGATACGCAGTATTTT.

The chain combines TRBV5-1 with TRBJ1-1; no reliable D call. This CDR3 has 13 residues. Trimming shortened V by 0 bases and J by 3 bases, and 6 bases separated the two germline ends. Germline CDR1 reads SGHRS; CDR2 reads YFSETQ. In DNA form, the CDR3 reads TGCGCCAGCAGCTTGGAAGCGGACACTGAAGCTTTCTTT. This sequence encodes CASSLEADTEAFF. The full variable domain, its missing parts supplied by reference TRBV5-1 and TRBJ1-1, is KAGVTQTPRYLIKTRGQQVTLSCSPISGHRSVSWYQQTPGQGLQFLFEYFSETQRNKGNFPGRFSGRQFSNSRSEMNVSTLELGDSALYLCASSLEADTEAFFGQGTRLTVV.

This rearrangement joins TRBV7-2 to TRBJ1-4; weak D call: TRBD1 (5 bases). This CDR3 is built from 13 residues. V lost 5 bases and J 8 bases, leaving 12 bases between the germline ends. Germline V gene data show CDR1 as SGHTA and CDR2 as FQGNSA. In DNA form, the CDR3 reads TGTGCCAGCAGCCCCCGGGGGGGGGAAAAACTGTTTTTT. Protein product: CASSPRGGEKLFF.

This sequence joins TRBV9 and TRBJ2-1, with 7 bases aligning to TRBD1. The junction had 15 bases not matched to a gene; V was cut back by 0 bases and J by 9 bases. Germline-derived CDR1 and CDR2 are SGDLS and YYNGEE. The length of the CDR3 is 17 residues. As DNA, the CDR3 is TGTGCCAGCAGCGTAGCCCCCACAGGGGCGGGTCTTCTTGAGCAGTTCTTC. The encoded protein is CASSVAPTGAGLLEQFF.

This clone was detected once. V gene TRBV24-1 combines with J gene TRBJ1-2; D might be TRBD1 (6 bases). CDR1 and CDR2 (germline): KGHDR, SFDVKD. The CDR3 sequence is 12 residues long. The ends were cut back, 9 bases at V and 1 base at J, with 8 bases in the middle. The CDR3, as DNA: TGTGCCACCCAGGACAGTAACTATGGCTACACCTTC. This gives the protein CATQDSNYGYTF.

The V and J genes are TRBV7-9 and TRBJ1-2; D uncertain. Germline V gene data show CDR1 as SEHNR and CDR2 as FQNEAQ (reference sequence). The germline V and J ends were trimmed by 7 bases and 4 bases, with 19 bases remaining between them. The CDR3 sequence is 15 residues long. CDR3 DNA: TGTGCCAGCACCTCGGGGAATCCGGGTGCCTATGGCTACACCTTC. Residues: CASTSGNPGAYGYTF.

J is TRBJ2-2 and V is TRBV6-5, with unresolved D. CDR1 is MNHEY, CDR2 SVGAGI, per germline. The CDR3 is made up of 13 amino acids. V was shortened by 0 bases and J by 5 bases, with 4 bases between the two germline ends. CDR3 loop: CASSYSRTGELFF. The CDR3 bases are TGTGCCAGCAGTTACTCTCGTACCGGGGAGCTGTTTTTT.

The chain is built from TRBV7-8 and TRBJ1-5, with 7 bases aligning to TRBD1. Germline V gene data show CDR1 as SGHVS and CDR2 as FQNEAQ. V gave up 0 bases and J gave up 0 bases; unmatched junction bases: 2. CDR3 length: 16 amino acids. The CDR3 region has the DNA TGTGCCAGCAGCTTAGCCAGGGGGAATAGCAATCAGCCCCAGCATTTT. It translates to CASSLARGNSNQPQHF.

The V and J genes are TRBV7-9 and TRBJ1-5; perhaps TRBD1 as D (5 bases). Germline values: CDR1 SEHNR, CDR2 FQNEAQ (reference sequence). Trimming shortened V by 3 bases and J by 2 bases, and 14 bases separated the two germline ends. The CDR3 contains 16 residues. The CDR3 spells CASSLWGRGGNQPQHF. As DNA, the CDR3 is TGTGCCAGCAGCTTGTGGGGCCGGGGGGGCAATCAGCCCCAGCATTTT.

This chain connects TRBV11-2 to TRBJ1-2, with D perhaps TRBD1 (6 bases). Deletions cut 5 bases from V and 1 base from J, with 23 bases between. CDR1 and CDR2 (germline): SGHAT, FQNNGV. This CDR3 is built from 18 residues. The CDR3 reads CASSARLSGTNYNYGYTF. As DNA, the CDR3 is TGTGCCAGCAGCGCGAGATTATCCGGGACAAACTATAACTATGGCTACACCTTC.